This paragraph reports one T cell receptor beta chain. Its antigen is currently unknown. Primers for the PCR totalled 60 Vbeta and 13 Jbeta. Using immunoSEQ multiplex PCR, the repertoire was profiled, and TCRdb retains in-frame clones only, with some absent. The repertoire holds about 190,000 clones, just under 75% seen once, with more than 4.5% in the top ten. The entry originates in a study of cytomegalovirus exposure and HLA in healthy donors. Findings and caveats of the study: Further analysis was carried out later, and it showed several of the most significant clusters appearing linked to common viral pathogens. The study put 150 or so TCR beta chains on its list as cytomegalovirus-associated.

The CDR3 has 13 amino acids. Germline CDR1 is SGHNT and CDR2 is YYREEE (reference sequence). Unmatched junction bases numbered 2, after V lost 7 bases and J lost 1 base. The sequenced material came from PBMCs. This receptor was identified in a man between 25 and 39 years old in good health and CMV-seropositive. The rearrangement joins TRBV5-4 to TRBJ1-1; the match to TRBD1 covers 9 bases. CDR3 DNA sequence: TGTGCCAGCGGGGGACAGGGGAACACTGAAGCTTTCTTT. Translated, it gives CASGGQGNTEAFF.